This TCR beta chain was sequenced for a study of beta chain features in type 1 diabetes listed by TCRdb under 2018. Study-level background: No differences in mean age, gender distribution, total cell number or subset yield were found between patients and healthy donors. A total of roughly 100,000,000 sorted cells were examined across all samples, and the number of cells per subset was strongly correlated with RNA yield. The study compared the TCRB repertoires of sorted circulating CD4+ T cell subsets in recently diagnosed type 1 diabetes patients with those in matched healthy donors. Naive and central memory subsets were obtained from all 30 or so donors, but regulatory and stem cell-like memory subsets were isolated from only 8 patients and roughly eight healthy donors.

The study at large found these results: In all four CD4+ subsets, TCRB CDR3 length was moderately but significantly shorter in type 1 diabetes patients. Shorter templates might be favored by PCR, yet because patient and control samples were amplified and corrected together, any such skew would affect both groups equally. At VDJ recombination sites, type 1 diabetes patients had fewer insertions and more deleted nucleotides, which implies abnormalities in thymic rearrangement. HLA sub-analyses involved small numbers of individuals, so any influence of HLA type on TCRB rearrangement remained unresolved. Naive, central memory and regulatory TCRB repertoires appeared more similar among patients than among healthy donors. Because cDNA was sequenced instead of genomic DNA, activated cells with high expression could be over-represented, although the groups did not differ in activation or CD3 levels.

The entire amount of isolated RNA was reverse transcribed using the High Capacity cDNA Reverse Transcription Kit, so the sequenced TCRB transcripts were expressed ones. Naive, central memory and regulatory T cell samples underwent deep immunoSEQ sequencing, averaging around 3.9 million total reads per sample. After sorted cells were lysed in RLT buffer, RNA was extracted with DNase-treated RNeasy Micro or Mini kits, with the choice depending on cell number. Each cell subset was processed on its own to prevent cross-contamination, while patient and healthy donor samples were processed together. TCRB sequences were amplified from cDNA with the immunoSEQ multiplex PCR, producing 87-bp fragments spanning the CDR3 region. Sequencing of the amplicons was done on the Illumina HiSeq platform. In the authors' own workflow: Synthetic template baselines were used to correct PCR bias computationally, reads within Hamming distance 2 were collapsed together, and singletons that could not be merged were discarded. Reads were aligned to IMGT to assign V, D and J genes, CDR3 length, and insertions or deletions at six rearrangement sites. Within each subset, clonotype counts were normalized to the number of sorted cells before true diversity and Gini coefficients were calculated with the tcR R package. The overlap coefficient, calculated on TCRB nucleotide sequences, was used to measure repertoire sharing. TCRdb provides this immuneACCESS table in a form limited to in-frame rearrangements. Some clones are lacking; in checked studies, under half of them reflect an unresolved V gene, and why the rest are absent is not known. That table furnishes V, J and clone size, whereas the DNA furnished D and trimming. In this sample the table shows around 100,000 clones, 25% to 30% of which occur a single time. The ten largest clonotypes hold 0.5% to 0.55% of the sample.

A single peripheral blood draw of approximately 0.11 L on average was collected from each donor into heparinised tubes. A BD FACSAria II and a panel including CD45RO, CCR7, CD25, CD127, CD95 and CD27 were used to sort naive, central memory, regulatory and stem cell-like memory CD4+ T cells. Every sorted population had a purity above 98%. Right away, PBMCs were isolated by Lymphoprep density gradient centrifugation and were stained directly, with no culture step. So that batch effects would be minimized, each experiment stained and sorted samples in pairs, pairing one healthy donor with one patient. CDR1 SNHLY and CDR2 FYNNEI were looked up in the germline V gene. V gives up 5 bases and J gives up 1 base, and the segment between their germline ends measures 8 bases. Its CDR3 holds 13 amino acids, cysteine through phenylalanine. Only the CDR3 DNA stays, 39 bases, in frame from base 1. Comment on this clone: Its recognized antigen is unknown. Per-base quality was not reported, and no clone a single base away is much larger than it. At the DNA level, this CDR3 is encoded by other sequences in the same sample as well.

The rearranged segments are TRBV2 and TRBJ1-2; a tentative D match to TRBD1 spans 5 bases. The specimen was central memory CD4+ T cells from blood. The TCR was taken from a woman between 18 and 30 years old with type 1 diabetes. The CDR3 is CASSPDSNYGYTF. The sequenced DNA is TGTGCCAGCAGTCCCGACAGTAACTATGGCTACACCTTC.